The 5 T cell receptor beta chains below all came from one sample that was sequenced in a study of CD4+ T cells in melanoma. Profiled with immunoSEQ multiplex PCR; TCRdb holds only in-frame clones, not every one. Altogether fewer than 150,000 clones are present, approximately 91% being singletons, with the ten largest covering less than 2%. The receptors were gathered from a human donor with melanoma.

In DNA form, the CDR3 reads TGTGCCAGCAGTTACTCGGGCAGATACAATGAGCAGTTCTTC. Protein sequence: CASSYSGRYNEQFF. The genes are TRBV6-6 and TRBJ2-1; unclear D gene. CDR1 is MNHNY, CDR2 SVGAGI, per germline (reference sequence). V dropped 0 bases and J dropped 4 bases, with 7 bases sitting between them. The CDR3 totals 14 residues.

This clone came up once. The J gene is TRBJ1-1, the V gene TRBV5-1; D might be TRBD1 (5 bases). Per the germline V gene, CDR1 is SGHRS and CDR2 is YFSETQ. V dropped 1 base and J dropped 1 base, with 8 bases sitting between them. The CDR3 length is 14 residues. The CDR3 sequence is CASSLLGPNTEAFF. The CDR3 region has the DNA TGCGCCAGCAGCTTGCTGGGACCGAACACTGAAGCTTTCTTT. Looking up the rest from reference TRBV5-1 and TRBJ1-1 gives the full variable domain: KAGVTQTPRYLIKTRGQQVTLSCSPISGHRSVSWYQQTPGQGLQFLFEYFSETQRNKGNFPGRFSGRQFSNSRSEMNVSTLELGDSALYLCASSLLGPNTEAFFGQGTRLTVV.

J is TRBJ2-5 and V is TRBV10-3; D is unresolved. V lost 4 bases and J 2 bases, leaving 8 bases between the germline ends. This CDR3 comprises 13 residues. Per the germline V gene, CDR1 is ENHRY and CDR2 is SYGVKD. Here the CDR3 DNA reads TGTGCCATCAGTGGTAACCAACAAGAGACCCAGTACTTC. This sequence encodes CAISGNQQETQYF.

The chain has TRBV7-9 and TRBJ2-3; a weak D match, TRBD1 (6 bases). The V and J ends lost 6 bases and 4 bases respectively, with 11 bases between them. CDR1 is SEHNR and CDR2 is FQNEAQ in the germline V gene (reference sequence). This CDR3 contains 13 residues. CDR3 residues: CASSLGGSDTQYF. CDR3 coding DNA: TGTGCCAGCAGTCTAGGGGGTTCAGATACGCAGTATTTT.

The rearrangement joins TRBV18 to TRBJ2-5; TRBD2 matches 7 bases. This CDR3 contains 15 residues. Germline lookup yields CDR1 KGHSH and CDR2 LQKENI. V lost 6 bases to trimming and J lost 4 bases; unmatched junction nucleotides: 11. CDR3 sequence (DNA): TGTGCCAGCTCCCCCCTAGGCAGCGGGGCAGAGACCCAGTACTTC. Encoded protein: CASSPLGSGAETQYF.